Below, one T cell receptor (beta chain) is given with its context. The antigen this receptor binds is unknown. Base qualities are not at hand, and no much larger clone is one base apart. This entry comes from a study of T-cell memory formation after mild COVID-19 (dated by TCRdb to about 2021). Regarding the complete study: Most TCR sequence clusters were specific to one of the two donors. The cohort was made up of two young adult volunteers, one female and one male, who were previously healthy. In a couple of donors, T-cell clones that expanded and contracted after mild COVID-19 were tracked by sequencing TCRalpha and TCRbeta repertoires over time.

The CDR3 starts with the cysteine, ends with the phenylalanine, and has 12 residues. CDR3 DNA is the only sequence kept; it has 36 bases, read in frame from the first base. Trimming removed 6 bases from V and 3 bases from J, leaving 9 bases between the germline ends. The germline V gene encodes CDR1 DFQATT and CDR2 SNEGSKA (reference sequence). For sequencing, an Illumina NovaSeq 6000 was employed. cDNA libraries for TCRalpha and TCRbeta were prepared by 5'RACE using constant-segment primers, with sample barcodes and unique molecular identifiers added. Trizol reagent was used to extract RNA from every sample. Libraries were amplified in two PCR steps, with a second sample barcode and Illumina TruSeq adapters added in the second step. Sequencing of libraries was performed on an Illumina NovaSeq with 2 x 150 bp paired-end reads. The authors' pipeline ran thus. Reads were demultiplexed and collapsed into UMI-guided consensus sequences with migec v1.2.7. Using mixcr v2.1.11, the UMI consensuses were aligned to TRA and TRB V and J templates and assembled into clonotypes. A clonotype was counted as expanded or contracted only if both edgeR and NoisET called the change significant, with noise models trained on biological replicates. For edgeR calls, the cutoffs were a false discovery rate-adjusted p below 0.01 and a log2 fold-change threshold of 1. As an exploratory analysis of dynamics, max-normalized trajectories of the 1000 most abundant clonotypes were examined by PCA with hierarchical clustering. Separately sequenced CD4+ and CD8+ repertoires were used to assign a CD4 or CD8 phenotype to each responding clone. TCRdb redid the processing of the public reads, applying fastp at Q25 and MiXCR, and retained in-frame beta chains. Each CDR3 protein gets just one entry, which takes the most common genes and DNA from the rows behind it. The V and J calls and clone size are TCRdb's, not the authors'. The sample contains over 55,000 distinct CDR3 sequences, 9% to 15% of them found a single time. Under 30% of the sample rests with the top ten.

The full study reports these points: Clones contracting from day 15 to 85 had balanced CD4/CD8 phenotypes, while a second wave expanding from day 15 to 37 was biased towards CD4+. SARS-CoV-2 specificity was not confirmed for the second-wave clones peaking on day 37. Only a couple of mild cases were covered by the study, and larger cohorts that include severe cases with pre-infection samples were considered necessary. Contracting CD4+ clones were found mainly in CM and EM memory subsets, while CD8+ clones were enriched in EMRA. Some responding clones were detected in pre-infection memory, which suggested that pre-existing cross-reactive memory T cells had joined the SARS-CoV-2 response.

Ficoll-Paque density gradient centrifugation was used to isolate PBMCs. Sequencing used PBMCs or a T cell subset sorted from them (not recorded which). The sequence links TRBV20-1 to TRBJ1-5; TRBD1 could be the D gene, as 5 bases match. The receptor comes from a man in his late teens or twenties who had mild COVID-19 (a few samples of this study predate the infection). The sample titles of this study are shuffled in the database, so cell type and time point are left out; the donor was told from shared clones. Here the CDR3 is given as CSAPGPNQPQHF. The DNA reads TGCAGTGCGCCAGGGCCCAATCAGCCCCAGCATTTT.